This T cell receptor beta chain was sequenced during a study of blood T cell repertoires in COVID-19. The V gene's germline CDR1 is SGHTA and CDR2 FQGNSA. The CDR3 extends over 16 amino acids. The V and J ends lost 2 bases and 2 bases, in that order; junction bases with no gene match: 3. Per the original methods: Reference gene primer amplification yielded estimated nucleated cell counts. Sequenced by immunoSEQ multiplex PCR; TCRdb stores in-frame clones only, minus some. V, J and clone size derive from that table, while D and trimming were established from the DNA sequence. The sample holds more than 130,000 clones, under 90% seen once.

This clonotype was sampled from a woman of 80 years or more in a cohort sampled during active or convalescent COVID-19. Material for sequencing was peripheral blood. This chain connects TRBV7-2 to TRBJ2-7; 13 positions agree with TRBD2. The CDR3 sequence: CASSLTSGGVPYEQYV. The DNA for the CDR3 is TGTGCCAGCAGCTTAACTAGCGGGGGGGTACCCTACGAGCAGTACGTC.